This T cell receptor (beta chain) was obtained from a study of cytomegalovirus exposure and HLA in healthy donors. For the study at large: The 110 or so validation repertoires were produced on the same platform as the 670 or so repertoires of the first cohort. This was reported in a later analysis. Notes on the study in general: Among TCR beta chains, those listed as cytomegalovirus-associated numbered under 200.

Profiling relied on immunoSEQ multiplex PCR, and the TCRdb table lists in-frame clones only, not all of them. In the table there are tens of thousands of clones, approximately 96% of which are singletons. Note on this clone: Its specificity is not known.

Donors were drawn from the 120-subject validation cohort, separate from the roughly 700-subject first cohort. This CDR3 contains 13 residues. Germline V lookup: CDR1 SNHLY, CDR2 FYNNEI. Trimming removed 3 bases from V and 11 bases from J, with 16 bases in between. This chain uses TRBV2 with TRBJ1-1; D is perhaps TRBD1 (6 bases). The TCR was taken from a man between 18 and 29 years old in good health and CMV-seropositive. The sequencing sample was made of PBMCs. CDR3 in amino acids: CASSDDRDTVAFF. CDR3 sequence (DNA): TGTGCCAGCAGTGACGACCGGGACACCGTGGCTTTCTTT.